These T cell receptor beta chains were read from a single sample in a study of blood T cell repertoires in COVID-19. Only in-frame clones appear in the TCRdb table, and some are missing; sequencing was by immunoSEQ multiplex PCR. The sample records more than 90,000 clones, roughly 80% being singletons. The specimen was peripheral blood. The receptors here all came from a man between 65 and 85 years old with acute or convalescent COVID-19. CDR3s include the opening cysteine and the closing phenylalanine or tryptophan. Fields, in order: V gene, J gene, CDR3 protein.

v_call: TRBV30
j_call: TRBJ1-1
cdr3_aa: CAWSNKLGTEAFF

v_call: TRBV7-3
j_call: TRBJ2-5
cdr3_aa: CASSLGKGAETQYF

v_call: TRBV11-2
j_call: TRBJ2-1
cdr3_aa: CASSLRGQGAGNEQFF

v_call: TRBV7-2
j_call: TRBJ2-1
cdr3_aa: CASSTRTKGVGSYNEQFF

v_call: TRBV5-8
j_call: TRBJ2-5
cdr3_aa: CASSSGYQETQYF

v_call: TRBV10-3
j_call: TRBJ2-7
cdr3_aa: CAIRTQGYEQYF

v_call: TRBV9
j_call: TRBJ2-7
cdr3_aa: CASSVGTNSYEQYF

v_call: TRBV7-2
j_call: TRBJ1-1
cdr3_aa: CASSLVGGQTTEAFF

v_call: TRBV28
j_call: TRBJ2-7
cdr3_aa: CASSLDRMYEQYF

v_call: TRBV19
j_call: TRBJ2-1
cdr3_aa: CASSTPTGLAGGGNEQFF

v_call: TRBV2
j_call: TRBJ2-5
cdr3_aa: CASREQTQYF

v_call: TRBV6-2/TRBV6-3
j_call: TRBJ2-3
cdr3_aa: CASSPLGGGLGTDTQYF

v_call: TRBV2
j_call: TRBJ1-4
cdr3_aa: CASSEAPAGYEKLFF

v_call: TRBV9
j_call: TRBJ2-6
cdr3_aa: CASSAQGAIGANVLTF

v_call: TRBV6-5
j_call: TRBJ1-2
cdr3_aa: CASTQDRLNYGYTF

v_call: TRBV12-3/TRBV12-4
j_call: TRBJ1-2
cdr3_aa: CASSLQDSYGYTF

v_call: TRBV19
j_call: TRBJ2-5
cdr3_aa: CASSQQAVQETQYF

v_call: TRBV29-1
j_call: TRBJ1-3
cdr3_aa: CSVSQGSGNTIYF

v_call: TRBV27
j_call: TRBJ2-4
cdr3_aa: CASRPTGQAKNIQYF

v_call: TRBV5-5
j_call: TRBJ2-7
cdr3_aa: CASSLAGTPYEQYF

v_call: TRBV19
j_call: TRBJ2-2
cdr3_aa: CASQGQLNLAELFF

v_call: TRBV6-5
j_call: TRBJ2-7
cdr3_aa: CASSRDTGSYEQYF

v_call: TRBV4-2
j_call: TRBJ2-5
cdr3_aa: CASSHRRERQETQYF

v_call: TRBV30
j_call: TRBJ2-5
cdr3_aa: CAWSVSGVETQYF

v_call: TRBV14
j_call: TRBJ2-3
cdr3_aa: CASSQGWQGSDTQYF

v_call: TRBV7-8
j_call: TRBJ1-2
cdr3_aa: CASSLGQGEGYTF

v_call: TRBV24-1
j_call: TRBJ2-3
cdr3_aa: CATSETGQGDTQYF

v_call: TRBV6-5
j_call: TRBJ1-3
cdr3_aa: CASSYDSNSGNTIYF

v_call: TRBV28
j_call: TRBJ2-1
cdr3_aa: CASGSSYNEQFF

v_call: TRBV2
j_call: TRBJ1-2
cdr3_aa: CASRKTGGTNYGYTF

v_call: TRBV6-2/TRBV6-3
j_call: TRBJ1-4
cdr3_aa: CASSYPGEKLFF

v_call: TRBV7-9
j_call: TRBJ2-7
cdr3_aa: CASSLMEMTYEQYF

v_call: TRBV4-2
j_call: TRBJ2-1
cdr3_aa: CASSQDRAGGGENEQFF

v_call: TRBV4-3
j_call: TRBJ1-6
cdr3_aa: CASSQYYRDTNSPLHF

v_call: TRBV27
j_call: TRBJ1-2
cdr3_aa: CASSLGDTYGYTF

v_call: TRBV11-3
j_call: TRBJ2-2
cdr3_aa: CASSLASGTGHTGELFF

v_call: TRBV25-1
j_call: TRBJ2-7
cdr3_aa: CASSAAGQGAGEQYF

v_call: TRBV27
j_call: TRBJ1-1
cdr3_aa: CASSLTRSGGTEAFF

v_call: TRBV25-1
j_call: TRBJ2-1
cdr3_aa: CASSELRTSANEQFF

v_call: TRBV6-1
j_call: TRBJ2-7
cdr3_aa: CASSQAGTGAYEQYF

v_call: TRBV5-1
j_call: TRBJ2-2
cdr3_aa: CASSSRTGNAGELFF

v_call: TRBV2
j_call: TRBJ2-1
cdr3_aa: CASSVAGVGEQFF

v_call: TRBV25-1
j_call: TRBJ1-2
cdr3_aa: CASSEQGTRGTYGYTF

v_call: TRBV5-6
j_call: TRBJ1-5
cdr3_aa: CASSFGGDAQPQHF

v_call: TRBV14
j_call: TRBJ2-5
cdr3_aa: CASSPWGGQETQYF

v_call: TRBV9
j_call: TRBJ1-2
cdr3_aa: CASSLSGQEGYGYTF

v_call: TRBV18
j_call: TRBJ1-2
cdr3_aa: CASSPPVAGYYGYTF

v_call: TRBV19
j_call: TRBJ1-1
cdr3_aa: CATYPRGGYTEAFF

v_call: TRBV2
j_call: TRBJ2-3
cdr3_aa: CASSENLQGSQYF

v_call: TRBV10-3
j_call: TRBJ1-5
cdr3_aa: CAIRDREGNQPQHF